Presented here are 26 T cell receptor beta chains from one specimen sequenced in a study of cytomegalovirus exposure and HLA in healthy donors. PCR primers comprised 60 Vbeta and 13 Jbeta primers. Sequenced by immunoSEQ multiplex PCR; TCRdb stores in-frame clones only, minus some. The sample has about 100,000 clones, approximately 76% seen once. Sequencing was carried out using PBMCs. The receptors come from a man between 35 and 55 years old in good health and CMV-seropositive.

The table lists this clone with many counts. The gene calls are TRBV2 and TRBJ1-4; 8 bases fit TRBD1. J gave up 8 bases and V 6 bases, and 8 bases lay outside the gene matches. The length of the CDR3 is 14 residues. Germline lookup yields CDR1 SNHLY and CDR2 FYNNEI. CDR3 loop: CASRWQGAGEKLFF. In nucleotides, the CDR3 is TGTGCCAGCAGATGGCAGGGGGCCGGCGAAAAACTGTTTTTT. Complete variable domain (other parts from reference TRBV2 and TRBJ1-4): EPEVTQTPSHQVTQMGQEVILRCVPISNHLYFYWYRQILGQKVEFLVSFYNNEISEKSEIFDDQFSVERPDGSNFTLKIRSTKLEDSAMYFCASRWQGAGEKLFFGSGTQLSVL.

This rearrangement joins TRBV9 to TRBJ1-4; D call uncertain. In germline, CDR1 is SGDLS, CDR2 YYNGEE. There are 18 residues in the CDR3. Trimming stripped 4 bases from V and 3 bases from J, with 22 bases between. The CDR3 DNA follows: TGTGCCAGCAGCCCCCGCGCCGGAGTCCGGGATCCTAATGAAAAACTGTTTTTT. This translates into CASSPRAGVRDPNEKLFF.

This rearrangement joins TRBV9 to TRBJ2-3; D possibly corresponds to TRBD2 (7 bases). The CDR3 loop spans 16 amino acids. Trimming stripped 3 bases from V and 2 bases from J, with 16 bases between. The germline V gene has CDR1 SGDLS and CDR2 YYNGEE. The CDR3 sequence: CASSERDKSYTDTQYF. In nucleotides, the CDR3 is TGTGCCAGCAGCGAGCGGGACAAATCCTACACAGATACGCAGTATTTT.

This clone was seen just once. The CDR3 reads CASDLTGSNQPQHF. In nucleotides, the CDR3 is TGTGCCAGCGACTTGACAGGGTCCAATCAGCCCCAGCATTTT. The chain recombines TRBV2 with TRBJ1-5, with 7 bases aligning to TRBD1. CDR1 and CDR2 (germline): SNHLY, FYNNEI. With V trimmed by 8 bases and J by 3 bases, 7 bases remained unmatched. The CDR3 is made up of 14 amino acids.

The V and J genes are TRBV4-1 and TRBJ1-1, with D perhaps TRBD1 (6 bases). The V end was cut by 0 bases, the J end by 7 bases, with 15 bases between. Per germline, CDR1 MGHRA and CDR2 YSYEKL. This CDR3 region has 15 residues. DNA of the CDR3: TGCGCCAGCAGCCAAGATAGGGAGGGGGAAATTGAAGCTTTCTTT. This translates into CASSQDREGEIEAFF.

The rearrangement uses TRBV6-1 and TRBJ1-4; 7 bases match TRBD1. J was trimmed by 14 bases and V by 0 bases; bases with no gene match: 3. Per germline, CDR1 MNHNS and CDR2 SASEGT. This CDR3 has 12 residues. The CDR3 sequence: CASSEARDSLFF. CDR3 sequence (DNA): TGTGCCAGCAGTGAAGCGCGGGACAGTCTGTTTTTT.

CDR3 sequence reads: CASSLGRGNQPQHF. The DNA of the CDR3 is TGTGCCAGCAGCTTAGGACGGGGAAATCAGCCCCAGCATTTT. V usage is TRBV7-2 and J usage is TRBJ1-5; D not certain. Trimming stripped 1 base from V and 4 bases from J, with 8 bases between. Germline CDR1 SGHTA, CDR2 FQGNSA. The CDR3 runs 14 residues.

The chain employs TRBV28 and TRBJ2-2; D gene ambiguous. Trimming took off 5 bases at V and 0 bases at J, with 4 bases between the two ends. Germline values: CDR1 MDHEN, CDR2 SYDVKM. The CDR3 consists of 13 residues. The CDR3 DNA sequence: TGTGCCAGCAGTCCCACGAACACCGGGGAGCTGTTTTTT. It translates to CASSPTNTGELFF. The full variable domain, in which reference TRBV28 and TRBJ2-2 provide the parts outside the CDR3, is DVKVTQSSRYLVKRTGEKVFLECVQDMDHENMFWYRQDPGLGLRLIYFSYDVKMKEKGDIPEGYSVSREKKERFSLILESASTNQTSMYLCASSPTNTGELFFGEGSRLTVL.

The CDR3 protein is CASSLLTLGRWSNQPQHF. CDR3 nucleotides: TGTGCCAGCAGTTTACTAACCTTGGGCAGGTGGAGCAATCAGCCCCAGCATTTT. The genes are TRBV28 and TRBJ1-5; D not resolved. Germline V CDR1 and CDR2: MDHEN, SYDVKM. Trimming took off 2 bases at V and 1 base at J, with 18 bases between the two ends. The CDR3 contains 18 residues.

The V gene is TRBV9, the J gene TRBJ1-1, with a possible D match to TRBD1 (6 bases). V lost 2 bases to trimming and J lost 2 bases, with 16 bases between them. CDR1 is SGDLS and CDR2 is YYNGEE in the germline V gene. The CDR3 is 16 amino acids. The CDR3 bases are TGTGCCAGCAGCGTGGGCCCCGCAGGGGTAAACACTGAAGCTTTCTTT. As protein: CASSVGPAGVNTEAFF.

The J gene is TRBJ1-4, the V gene TRBV5-4; 8 bases line up with TRBD1. CDR3 size: 15 residues. Per the germline V gene, CDR1 is SGHNT and CDR2 is YYREEE (reference sequence). The trim removed 2 bases at V and 7 bases at J, leaving 7 bases unmatched. This CDR3 reads CASSFQGTGGEKLFF. The CDR3 DNA follows: TGTGCCAGCAGCTTCCAAGGGACAGGCGGTGAAAAACTGTTTTTT. Drawing the rest from reference TRBV5-4 and TRBJ1-4, the complete variable domain is ETGVTQSPTHLIKTRGQQVTLRCSSQSGHNTVSWYQQALGQGPQFIFQYYREEENGRGNFPPRFSGLQFPNYSSELNVNALELDDSALYLCASSFQGTGGEKLFFGSGTQLSVL.

The gene calls are TRBV5-1 and TRBJ1-1, with 8 bases aligning to TRBD1. The CDR3 spans 16 residues. CDR1 is SGHRS, CDR2 YFSETQ, per germline. Trimming at V came to 4 bases and at J to 0 bases, leaving 8 bases not matched to a gene. The CDR3 DNA is TGCGCCAGCAGCCTACAGGGGGAAGGAATGAACACTGAAGCTTTCTTT. It yields the protein CASSLQGEGMNTEAFF.

The V gene is TRBV12-5, the J gene TRBJ1-5; D not resolved. Trimming stripped 1 base from V and 1 base from J, with 8 bases between. CDR1 LGHNT and CDR2 FRNRAP come from the germline V gene. The CDR3 runs to 15 residues. The CDR3 loop is CASGLGAWSNQPQHF. The CDR3 region has the DNA TGTGCTAGTGGTTTGGGGGCCTGGAGCAATCAGCCCCAGCATTTT.

This clone has only a few counts. This chain connects TRBV5-1 to TRBJ2-3; 9 positions match TRBD1. The length of the CDR3 is 14 residues. Germline V gene lookup returns CDR1 SGHRS and CDR2 YFSETQ. Trimming took 7 bases from V and 5 from J; bases not matched to a gene: 8. DNA for the CDR3: TGCGCCAGCTCAGGACAGGGGCAGGAAGATACGCAGTATTTT. Its protein is CASSGQGQEDTQYF.

The chain links TRBV2 to TRBJ2-4; a possible D gene is TRBD1 (5 bases). The V end lost 4 bases, the J end lost 8 bases, and 18 bases lay between the germline ends. Germline CDR1 SNHLY, CDR2 FYNNEI. CDR3 length equals 15 residues. The CDR3 region is CASSVTDMSVDIQYF. CDR3 sequence (DNA): TGTGCCAGCAGTGTCACGGACATGAGTGTGGACATTCAGTACTTC.

J is TRBJ2-5 and V is TRBV5-6, with TRBD1 matching 8 bases. The end of the DNA aligns better with TRBJ2-7, so the J call may be wrong. Looked up from germline, CDR1 is SGHDT and CDR2 is YYEEEE. CDR3 size: 16 residues. Here the CDR3 DNA reads TGTGCCAGCAGCTTGGGGACCGGGACAGGAGGCTACGAGCAGTACTTC. Encoded protein: CASSLGTGTGGYEQYF.

The chain joins TRBV12-2 to TRBJ2-7; TRBD2 is the table's D call, not checked against the DNA. TRBV12-2 is annotated as a pseudogene. This CDR3 has 12 amino acids. The CDR3 DNA follows: TGTGCACCCGGGACTAGCCCCTACGAGCAGTACTTC. This encodes CAPGTSPYEQYF.

The chain uses TRBV7-2 and TRBJ2-2; 8 positions agree with TRBD1. The germline V gene has CDR1 SGHTA and CDR2 FQGNSA. V gave up 5 bases and J gave up 5 bases; unmatched junction bases: 7. The CDR3 length is 15 residues. For the CDR3, the DNA is TGTGCCAGCAGCCAGGACAGGGTAACTACCGGGGAGCTGTTTTTT. Its protein is CASSQDRVTTGELFF.

This chain connects TRBV19 to TRBJ2-7; 12 nucleotides agree with TRBD2. The V gene's germline CDR1 is LNHDA and CDR2 SQIVND (reference sequence). With V trimmed by 1 base and J by 7 bases, 5 bases remained unmatched. The CDR3 covers 15 residues. For the CDR3, the DNA is TGTGCCAGTAGTATAGGACTAGCGGGAGTTGGAGAGCAGTACTTC. As protein: CASSIGLAGVGEQYF.

This chain links TRBV27 with TRBJ2-1, with TRBD2 as a possible D gene (6 bases). CDR3 length: 16 amino acids. Germline V gene lookup returns CDR1 MNHEY and CDR2 SMNVEV (reference sequence). Trimming stripped 0 bases from V and 6 bases from J, with 15 bases between. The CDR3 DNA reads TGTGCCAGCAGTTTATCGAGGCCGGGAGTGGGCAATGAGCAGTTCTTC. It specifies CASSLSRPGVGNEQFF.

In the case of this clone: A junction boundary mismatches the germline segment, possibly from a read error. This sequence joins TRBV19 and TRBJ2-7; 9 bases are shared with TRBD1. This CDR3 contains 13 residues. From germline, CDR1 is LNHDA and CDR2 SQIVND (reference sequence). The CDR3, as DNA: TGTGCCACCCCCACCCCCAGGGACAGGGACAGTCGGTTC. Translated, it gives CATPTPRDRDSRF.

The J gene is TRBJ2-5, the V gene TRBV4-3; possible D gene TRBD2, 5 bases. Germline V gives CDR1 LGHNA, CDR2 YSLEER. Trimming cost V 0 bases and J 2 bases, with 10 bases left between them. The CDR3 length is 15 residues. CDR3 DNA sequence: TGCGCCAGCAGCCAAGAACTAGGACTGCAAGAGACCCAGTACTTC. Its translation is CASSQELGLQETQYF.

The chain links TRBV27 to TRBJ2-3; 10 positions match TRBD2. Germline assignment: CDR1 MNHEY and CDR2 SMNVEV (reference sequence). This CDR3 has 17 residues. V was clipped by 4 bases and J by 2 bases; unmatched bases: 9. In DNA form, the CDR3 reads TGTGCCAGCAGTTCCTATCATAGCGGGGGGAACACAGATACGCAGTATTTT. This encodes CASSSYHSGGNTDTQYF.

V gene TRBV7-2 combines with J gene TRBJ2-7, with 7 bases lining up with TRBD2. This CDR3 is 13 amino acids long. Trimming took 4 bases from V and 4 from J; bases not matched to a gene: 4. Germline values: CDR1 SGHTA, CDR2 FQGNSA. The CDR3 nucleotides read TGTGCCAGCAGCTCGATAGCGGGTTACGAGCAGTACTTC. Translation gives CASSSIAGYEQYF.

The chain combines TRBV5-5 with TRBJ1-1; no clear D. The CDR3 sequence is 15 residues long. CDR1 is SGHKS, CDR2 YYEKEE, per germline (reference sequence). V lost 2 bases to trimming and J lost 1 base, with 12 bases between them. DNA of the CDR3: TGTGCCAGCAGCTTCTCCGACACGAGGAACACTGAAGCTTTCTTT. Translation: CASSFSDTRNTEAFF.

The chain recombines TRBV27 with TRBJ2-5; 8 positions agree with TRBD2. The CDR3 has 14 amino acids. Germline V gives CDR1 MNHEY, CDR2 SMNVEV (reference sequence). With 5 bases clipped from V and 5 bases from J, the junction kept 7 bases outside the gene matches. The chain's CDR3 is CASSLGGGRETQYF. As DNA, the CDR3 is TGTGCCAGCAGTCTTGGCGGGGGGCGGGAGACCCAGTACTTC.